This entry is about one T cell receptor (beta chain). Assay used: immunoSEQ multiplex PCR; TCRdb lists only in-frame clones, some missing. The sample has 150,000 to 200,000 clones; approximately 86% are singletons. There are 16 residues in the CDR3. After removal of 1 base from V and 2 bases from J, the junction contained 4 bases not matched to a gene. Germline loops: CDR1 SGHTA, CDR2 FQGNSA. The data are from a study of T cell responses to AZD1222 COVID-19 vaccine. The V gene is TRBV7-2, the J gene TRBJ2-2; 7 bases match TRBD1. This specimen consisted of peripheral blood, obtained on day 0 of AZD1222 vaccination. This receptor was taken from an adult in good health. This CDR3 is CASSLGNRGNTGELFF. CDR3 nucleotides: TGTGCCAGCAGCTTAGGGAACAGGGGAAACACCGGGGAGCTGTTTTTT.